This T cell receptor (beta chain) emerged from a study of cytomegalovirus exposure and HLA in healthy donors. Amplification used 60 Vbeta primers and 13 Jbeta primers. Produced via immunoSEQ multiplex PCR; TCRdb's table is partial and in-frame only. The table shows about 130,000 clones, with over 65% occurring only once. With 6 bases removed from V and 7 bases from J, the gap between germline ends came to 10 bases. Germline V gives CDR1 MRHNA, CDR2 SNTAGT. The CDR3 spans 13 residues. Sequencing was carried out using PBMCs. The chain recombines TRBV6-4 with TRBJ1-6, with D perhaps TRBD1 (6 bases). The clonotype comes from a man between 18 and 29 years old in good health and CMV-seropositive. CDR3 residues: CASRRQENSPLHF. DNA of the CDR3: TGTGCCAGCAGGAGACAGGAGAATTCACCCCTCCACTTT.